This T cell receptor (beta chain) came from a study of blood T cell repertoires in COVID-19. In the authors' methods: For nucleated cells, counts were estimated from reference gene primer amplification. Profiled with immunoSEQ multiplex PCR; TCRdb holds only in-frame clones, not every one. Clonal size and the V and J genes are those of that table, whereas D and trimming came from the DNA. This table holds around 25,000 clones, around 72% found once. Trimming cost V 6 bases and J 0 bases, with 24 bases left between them. Germline V lookup: CDR1 SNHLY, CDR2 FYNNEI. The CDR3 sequence is 19 residues long.

Sequenced material: peripheral blood. This TCR derives from a woman older than 75 with acute or convalescent COVID-19. The rearrangement joins TRBV2 to TRBJ1-3; no definite D call. CDR3 protein: CASRSTYSSLISSGNTIYF. In nucleotides, the CDR3 is TGTGCCAGCAGATCGACATATTCCTCCCTGATAAGCTCTGGAAACACCATATATTTT.